The 17 T cell receptor beta chains below come from one sample, sequenced in a study of blood T cells in healthy people across ages. Primers used in a second PCR of roughly 6 to 11 cycles were a sample-barcoded 5' primer and a J-beta primer mix. Using its own MiXCR run on the 5' RACE reads, TCRdb lists one record per CDR3 protein. This sample has hundreds of thousands of distinct CDR3 sequences, with roughly 32% found just once. Sample: blood. These receptors all stem from a woman aged 80 or over in good health.

About this clonotype: It may be a read error: a sequence one base away is much more abundant. The genes are TRBV6-6 and TRBJ1-6; 9 nucleotides match TRBD1. The CDR3 has 14 amino acids. Germline-derived CDR1 and CDR2 are MNHNY and SVGAGI (reference sequence). CDR3 sequence (DNA): TGTGCCAGCAGATTTGACAGGGGGTACTCACCCCCCCACTTT. Protein sequence: CASRFDRGYSPPHF.

V usage is TRBV7-8 and J usage is TRBJ1-5, with unresolved D. Trimming took off 1 base at V and 2 bases at J, with 12 bases between the two ends. This CDR3 is 16 amino acids long. Looked up from germline, CDR1 is SGHVS and CDR2 is FQNEAQ. CDR3 coding DNA: TGTGCCAGCAGCTTAGGAATAAGAGGACGCAATCAGCCCCAGCATTTT. It specifies CASSLGIRGRNQPQHF.

This clonotype was counted at least ten times. V usage is TRBV20-1 and J usage is TRBJ2-5; 11 bases map to TRBD2. This CDR3 is 15 amino acids long. J lost 6 bases, V lost 3 bases, and 9 bases had no gene match. Germline-derived CDR1 and CDR2 are DFQATT and SNEGSKA (reference sequence). The CDR3 coding sequence is TGCAGTGCTAGCCCCCCTAGCGGGGGGTTAAAGACCCAGTACTTC. Translated, it gives CSASPPSGGLKTQYF.

This clonotype was counted only a few times. A much larger clone sits a single nucleotide away, making a read error possible. V is TRBV9 and J is TRBJ2-1; unclear D gene. Per germline, CDR1 SGDLS and CDR2 YYNGEE. This CDR3 has 16 amino acids. DNA of the CDR3: TGTGCCTGCAGCGTTGGTTTCGGTTCATCCTACAATGAGCAGTTCTTC. Translated: CACSVGFGSSYNEQFF.

This clonotype was seen a single time. A much more abundant neighbour one base away suggests this may be a read error. V is TRBV15 and J is TRBJ2-7; D is unresolved. CDR3 length: 11 amino acids. Germline assignment: CDR1 LNHNV and CDR2 YYDKDF (reference sequence). Trimming took 1 base from V and 7 from J, leaving 5 bases between them. For the CDR3, the DNA is TGTGCCACCAGCAGAGGCAGGGAGCAGTACTTC. Its translation is CATSRGREQYF. Combining the CDR3 with reference TRBV15 and TRBJ2-7 gives the whole variable domain DAMVIQNPRYQVTQFGKPVTLSCSQTLNHNVMYWYQQKSSQAPKLLFHYYDKDFNNEADTPDNFQSRRPNTSFCFLDIRSPGLGDTAMYLCATSRGREQYFGPGTRLTVT.

At least ten counts were recorded for this clonotype. The chain employs TRBV24-1 and TRBJ2-1; 8 bases match TRBD1. In germline, CDR1 is KGHDR, CDR2 SFDVKD. Trimming at V came to 3 bases and at J to 3 bases, leaving 6 bases not matched to a gene. There are 16 residues in the CDR3. CDR3 nucleotide sequence: TGTGCCACCAGTGATGGGCGGACAGGGTACTACAATGAGCAGTTCTTC. Protein sequence: CATSDGRTGYYNEQFF.

This clonotype showed up many times. The chain is built from TRBV9 and TRBJ1-1; the match to TRBD1 covers 7 bases. V gave up 4 bases and J gave up 5 bases; unmatched junction bases: 8. Germline lookup yields CDR1 SGDLS and CDR2 YYNGEE. The CDR3 loop spans 14 amino acids. The CDR3 here is CASSPRQGATEAFF. The CDR3 DNA follows: TGTGCCAGCAGCCCCCGACAGGGAGCGACTGAAGCTTTCTTT.

On this clonotype itself: Possible read error: a much larger clone is one base away. This chain links TRBV20-1 with TRBJ1-1, with D tentatively TRBD1 (6 bases). The CDR3 consists of 15 residues. Germline lookup yields CDR1 DFQATT and CDR2 SNEGSKA (reference sequence). The V end was cut by 3 bases, the J end by 5 bases, with 19 bases between. CDR3 DNA sequence: TGCAGTGCTAGGAAACCGGGCGGGGGGCGGACTGAAGCTTTCTTT. It yields the protein CSARKPGGGRTEAFF.

This clonotype was counted only a few times. The rearrangement joins TRBV5-1 to TRBJ1-1, with D unresolved. V gave up 2 bases and J gave up 1 base, with 12 bases separating them. This CDR3 region has 15 residues. The V gene's germline CDR1 is SGHRS and CDR2 YFSETQ. CDR3 bases: TGCGCCAGCAGCTTAGGGCCCGGAGCGAACACTGAAGCTTTCTTT. This codes for CASSLGPGANTEAFF.

The V and J genes are TRBV5-1 and TRBJ1-1; D is perhaps TRBD1 (6 bases). There are 14 residues in the CDR3. Germline CDR1 SGHRS, CDR2 YFSETQ. V gave up 4 bases and J gave up 5 bases, with 15 bases separating them. This CDR3 reads CASSAQGRGTEAFF. The CDR3 DNA sequence: TGCGCCAGCAGCGCACAGGGAAGGGGAACTGAAGCTTTCTTT.

The chain joins TRBV28 to TRBJ2-2; D gene ambiguous. This CDR3 contains 15 residues. Trimming removed 6 bases at V and 0 bases at J, with 11 bases between. Germline CDR1 is MDHEN and CDR2 is SYDVKM. The CDR3 DNA is TGTGCCAGCAGACTACTCAAAACGAACACCGGGGAGCTGTTTTTT. Encoded protein: CASRLLKTNTGELFF.

This CDR3 is CASSQELTGGRGYTF. The CDR3 coding sequence is TGCGCCAGCAGCCAAGAATTGACAGGGGGCCGTGGCTACACCTTC. This rearrangement joins TRBV4-1 to TRBJ1-2; 10 bases match TRBD1. CDR1 is MGHRA, CDR2 YSYEKL, per germline. V shed 0 bases and J 7 bases; nucleotides not matched to a gene: 5. The CDR3 runs to 15 residues.

This clonotype was recorded many times. The chain links TRBV12-3 or TRBV12-4 to TRBJ1-2, with a weak D call TRBD1 (5 bases). V was pared by 3 bases and J by 2 bases, with 10 bases between. The CDR3 covers 14 residues. The CDR3 region is CASSFTGGNYGYTF. CDR3 sequence (DNA): TGTGCCAGCAGTTTTACAGGAGGAAACTATGGCTACACCTTC.

The chain recombines TRBV29-1 with TRBJ2-3, with 8 bases identical to TRBD2. Germline V lookup: CDR1 SQVTM, CDR2 ANQGSEA. This CDR3 contains 14 residues. V gave up 4 bases and J gave up 6 bases; unmatched junction bases: 9. The DNA of the CDR3 is TGCAGCGTTGGGGAGCGGGAGATTCTTGATACGCAGTATTTT. Its protein is CSVGEREILDTQYF.

This clonotype was counted many times. The chain couples TRBV20-1 to TRBJ2-5; D is possibly TRBD1 or TRBD2 (5 bases each). The V end lost 6 bases, the J end lost 5 bases, and 10 bases lay between the germline ends. In germline, CDR1 is DFQATT, CDR2 SNEGSKA (reference sequence). There are 11 residues in the CDR3. The CDR3 sequence: CSAWWGETQYF. CDR3 nucleotide sequence: TGCAGTGCCTGGTGGGGGGAGACCCAGTACTTC.

Points on this clonotype: The junction differs from germline at one of its ends, possibly a read error. The V gene is TRBV12-3 or TRBV12-4, the J gene TRBJ2-3, with TRBD2 identical over 11 bases. This CDR3 has 15 residues. CDR3 nucleotides: TGTGCCAGCAGGACTAGCGGGGTGGGTGCAGATGCGCAATATTTT. This codes for CASRTSGVGADAQYF.

This clonotype showed up many times. The chain couples TRBV10-3 to TRBJ2-7; 10 nucleotides match TRBD2. V lost 6 bases to trimming and J lost 6 bases; unmatched junction nucleotides: 5. The germline V gene encodes CDR1 ENHRY and CDR2 SYGVKD. This CDR3 has 13 amino acids. The CDR3 nucleotides read TGTGCCATCAGGAGCGGGGGGGCGGGCGAGCAGTACTTC. It translates to CAIRSGGAGEQYF.